The sequence of this T cell receptor beta chain was determined in a study of control samples from healthy donors and cancer patients. CDR1 SNHLY and CDR2 FYNNEI come from the germline V gene. V was trimmed by 4 bases and J by 9 bases, leaving 13 bases between them. This CDR3 has 13 residues. Measured with immunoSEQ multiplex PCR; TCRdb has only the in-frame clones, and not every one. The repertoire holds approximately 52,000 clones, with roughly 87% as singletons. The sequence was obtained from a man between 50 and 59 years old in good health. Sample: blood. The chain has TRBV2 and TRBJ2-1; perhaps TRBD2 as D (5 bases). For the CDR3, the DNA is TGTGCCAGCAGTGGGGCAGGAGGAGGTGAGCAGTTCTTC. Its protein is CASSGAGGGEQFF.